This T cell receptor beta chain was identified during a study of T cell responses to AZD1222 COVID-19 vaccine. For the study at large: Recipients boosted at about 4 weeks or about 12 weeks are pooled.

Sequenced by immunoSEQ multiplex PCR; TCRdb stores in-frame clones only, minus some. This table holds some 130,000 clones, approximately 88% found once. Germline CDR1 reads SGHVS; CDR2 reads FQNEAQ. Trimming cost V 5 bases and J 1 base, with 17 bases left between them. The CDR3 contains 16 residues. Overall study results and limits: Seropositive AZD1222 recipients at baseline numbered only five or six. Spike-specific TCRs gained breadth and depth after people received two AZD1222 doses. The study found vaccine-associated CD4 TCRs spanning spike, dominant at 160-218 and 743-854.

Comment on this clone: Its antigen is unknown.

The sequence came from an adult in good health. The sequences come from peripheral blood, collected on day 0 of AZD1222 vaccination. The chain combines TRBV7-8 with TRBJ1-2; tentatively, D is TRBD1 (6 bases). CDR3 in DNA: TGTGCCAGCAGCCCAGGGAGGGACACCCTTAACTATGGCTACACCTTC. This gives the protein CASSPGRDTLNYGYTF.